Listed below are T cell receptor beta chains from one sample, sequenced in a study of long-term antiretroviral therapy in people with HIV. Libraries were prepared by immunoSEQ multiplex PCR; TCRdb keeps only in-frame clonotypes and omits some of them. Altogether 9,500 to 15,000 clones are present, roughly 80% being singletons, with the ten largest covering 11%. Sample: unsorted PBMCs, taken 0.8 years before starting antiretroviral therapy. The receptors stem from a woman between 40 and 50 years old with HIV. CDR3s include the opening cysteine and the closing phenylalanine or tryptophan. D genes are given only for firm matches. The size field is filled for only some rows; it gives once, few, many or a size class.

D gene,V gene,clone size,J gene,CDR3 length,CDR3 DNA,CDR3 protein
TRBD2,TRBV2,NA,TRBJ2-3,14,TGTGCCAGCAGTAGCGGGAAGGCAACAGATACGCAGTATTTT,CASSSGKATDTQYF
TRBD1,TRBV4-3,NA,TRBJ2-3,15,TGCGCCAGCAGCCAAATGCAGGGGGCTGGAGATACGCAGTATTTT,CASSQMQGAGDTQYF
TRBD1,TRBV6-4,NA,TRBJ1-3,16,TGTGCCAGCAGACGAGCCCCTGAGACAGGGGGAAACACCATATATTTT,CASRRAPETGGNTIYF
TRBD2,TRBV6-6,once,TRBJ2-7,12,TGTGCCAGCAGTCATGGACTAGCGGAGCAGTACTTC,CASSHGLAEQYF
NA,TRBV7-2,medium-sized,TRBJ2-5,14,TGTGCCAGCAGCTCCCCCAGGGGTGGGGAGACCCAGTACTTC,CASSSPRGGETQYF
NA,TRBV7-9,NA,TRBJ1-2,14,TGTGCCAGCAGCTTCGAGGGGTTTTACTATGGCTACACCTTC,CASSFEGFYYGYTF
NA,TRBV19,NA,TRBJ1-1,13,TGTGCCGTAGCGGGAGTAGGGGGGTCTGAAGCTTTCTTT,CAVAGVGGSEAFF
NA,TRBV19,once,TRBJ2-7,17,TGTGCCAGTAGTATAGAAGTCGCGAGTGGCGGAAGCTACGAGCAGTACTTC,CASSIEVASGGSYEQYF
NA,TRBV6-1,NA,TRBJ2-2,14,TGTGCCAGCAAGGTACTGCAGAACACCGGGGAGCTGTTTTTT,CASKVLQNTGELFF
NA,TRBV27,NA,TRBJ1-5,13,TGTGCCAGCAGTTGGCAGGGGAATCAGCCCCAGCATTTT,CASSWQGNQPQHF
NA,TRBV28,NA,TRBJ2-7,13,TGTGCCAGCGGCCTAACAGGGTACTACGAGCAGTACTTC,CASGLTGYYEQYF